The 19 T cell receptor beta chains given below trace back to one sample, sequenced in a study of cytomegalovirus exposure and HLA in healthy donors. Primers: 60 Vbeta forward and 13 Jbeta reverse. Assay used: immunoSEQ multiplex PCR; TCRdb lists only in-frame clones, some missing. The data show under 200,000 clones, around 81% seen once. The sample was PBMCs. These receptors were collected from a man aged 40-49 years in good health and CMV-seronegative.

This chain connects TRBV5-1 to TRBJ1-1; 9 nucleotides match TRBD1. Germline V gives CDR1 SGHRS, CDR2 YFSETQ. This CDR3 is 16 amino acids long. The ends lost 5 bases at V and 1 base at J; junction bases unmatched: 9. The chain's CDR3 is CASRTGTGFGNTEAFF. In nucleotides, the CDR3 is TGCGCCAGCAGAACCGGGACAGGGTTTGGGAACACTGAAGCTTTCTTT.

This clone was recorded only once. The chain has TRBV4-1 and TRBJ2-2; D is unresolved. Trimming took 4 bases from V and 0 from J, leaving 6 bases between them. The germline V gene has CDR1 MGHRA and CDR2 YSYEKL. The CDR3 has 14 amino acids. CDR3 bases: TGCGCCAGCAGCCCCGGAGCGAACACCGGGGAGCTGTTTTTT. Its protein product is CASSPGANTGELFF.

In this sample, this clone turned up once. The chain employs TRBV4-2 and TRBJ1-4; tentative D call: TRBD1 (6 bases). In germline, CDR1 is LGHNA, CDR2 YNFKEQ. The ends were cut back, 1 base at V and 4 bases at J, with 10 bases in the middle. The CDR3 runs to 15 residues. The CDR3 coding sequence is TGTGCCAGCAGCCAAGCTTGGACAGATAATGAAAAACTGTTTTTT. It codes for CASSQAWTDNEKLFF.

The chain has TRBV10-3 and TRBJ2-3; the D gene is possibly TRBD1 (6 bases). Deletions cut 6 bases from V and 4 bases from J, with 11 bases between. Germline V gene lookup returns CDR1 ENHRY and CDR2 SYGVKD. The CDR3 loop spans 13 amino acids. In DNA, the CDR3 is TGTGCCATCAGGGGGGCGGCGGCAGATACGCAGTATTTT. This codes for CAIRGAAADTQYF.

The chain has TRBV27 and TRBJ1-4; D is unclear. V gave up 4 bases and J gave up 6 bases, with 18 bases separating them. CDR3 length: 16 amino acids. CDR1 is MNHEY and CDR2 is SMNVEV in the germline V gene (reference sequence). CDR3 region: CASSSSRWPGDEKLFF. DNA of the CDR3: TGTGCCAGCAGTTCGTCCCGATGGCCCGGGGATGAAAAACTGTTTTTT.

The rearrangement joins TRBV4-2 to TRBJ2-7; 9 positions agree with TRBD1. CDR1 LGHNA and CDR2 YNFKEQ come from the germline V gene. J gave up 2 bases and V 0 bases, and 2 bases lay outside the gene matches. CDR3 size: 15 residues. The CDR3 sequence: CASSQDRDRAYEQYF. The CDR3 nucleotides read TGTGCCAGCAGCCAAGATAGGGACAGGGCCTACGAGCAGTACTTC.

The genes are TRBV12-5 and TRBJ2-7, with 7 bases identical to TRBD2. Trimming at V came to 3 bases and at J to 7 bases, leaving 21 bases not matched to a gene. This CDR3 contains 18 residues. In germline, CDR1 is LGHNT, CDR2 FRNRAP. CDR3 DNA: TGTGCTAGTGGTTTCCCCGGGGGGTTCGGAACCGCCGCGGGAGAGCAGTACGTC. It encodes CASGFPGGFGTAAGEQYV.

This sequence joins TRBV6-5 and TRBJ2-1, with D tentatively TRBD2 (5 bases). This CDR3 is 13 amino acids long. CDR1 is MNHEY, CDR2 SVGAGI, per germline. V dropped 8 bases and J dropped 0 bases, with 8 bases sitting between them. CDR3 DNA: TGTGCCAGCCTCAGCGGCTCCTACAATGAGCAGTTCTTC. This encodes CASLSGSYNEQFF.

This rearrangement joins TRBV11-2 to TRBJ2-5, with TRBD1 matching 7 bases. The germline V gene encodes CDR1 SGHAT and CDR2 FQNNGV. CDR3 size: 14 residues. With V trimmed by 5 bases and J by 4 bases, 7 bases remained unmatched. The CDR3 DNA sequence: TGTGCCAGCAGCCCCACCGCAGGGGGAGAGACCCAGTACTTC. Translated, it gives CASSPTAGGETQYF.

This rearrangement joins TRBV11-2 to TRBJ2-7; tentative D call: TRBD1 (6 bases). The germline gives CDR1 SGHAT, CDR2 FQNNGV. V gave up 1 base and J gave up 0 bases, with 10 bases separating them. The CDR3 contains 15 residues. The CDR3 nucleotides are TGTGCCAGCAGCTTAGGACAGGATTCCTCCTACGAGCAGTACGTC. Protein: CASSLGQDSSYEQYV.

This clone was recorded once. The chain combines TRBV20-1 with TRBJ1-1; D not certain. Trimming took 3 bases from V and 2 from J, leaving 4 bases between them. From germline, CDR1 is DFQATT and CDR2 SNEGSKA (reference sequence). This CDR3 contains 11 residues. CDR3 sequence reads: CSASSNTEAFF. The CDR3 nucleotides read TGCAGTGCTAGCAGTAACACTGAAGCTTTCTTT.

The chain recombines TRBV28 with TRBJ2-1; 7 nucleotides align to TRBD1. V shed 6 bases, J shed 6 bases, and the junction held 20 bases outside the gene matches. The CDR3 covers 18 residues. Germline V gene data show CDR1 as MDHEN and CDR2 as SYDVKM. For the CDR3, the DNA is TGTGCCAGCAGCCTGAGACAGGGAACGGTCGGAACTAGCAATGAGCAGTTCTTC. The encoded protein is CASSLRQGTVGTSNEQFF.

The rearrangement links TRBV18 to TRBJ2-7; TRBD1 matches at 7 bases. Germline-derived CDR1 and CDR2 are KGHSH and LQKENI. The CDR3 spans 13 residues. V lost 10 bases to trimming and J lost 1 base; unmatched junction nucleotides: 7. The CDR3: CATSPGQSYEQYV. The DNA of the CDR3 is TGTGCCACCTCTCCGGGACAGTCCTACGAGCAGTACGTC.

This clone was detected only once. The rearrangement uses TRBV4-2 and TRBJ2-3, with 11 bases fitting TRBD2. Germline V gene sequence: CDR1 LGHNA, CDR2 YNFKEQ. The CDR3 sequence is 16 residues long. V shed 1 base and J 0 bases; nucleotides not matched to a gene: 0. The CDR3 bases are TGTGCCAGCAGCCAAGGGACTAGCGGGAGCACAGATACGCAGTATTTT. Protein: CASSQGTSGSTDTQYF.

The rearrangement uses TRBV11-2 and TRBJ2-5; 9 positions match TRBD1. J gave up 6 bases and V 4 bases, and 15 bases lay outside the gene matches. In germline, CDR1 is SGHAT, CDR2 FQNNGV. CDR3 length: 17 amino acids. CDR3 in DNA: TGTGCCAGCAGCTCGAAAATGGGGGGGACAGGGAGTCAGACCCAGTACTTC. This encodes CASSSKMGGTGSQTQYF.

The chain couples TRBV7-9 to TRBJ1-1, with TRBD1 identical over 8 bases. Germline CDR1 reads SEHNR; CDR2 reads FQNEAQ (reference sequence). The trim removed 3 bases at V and 1 base at J, leaving 1 base unmatched. The CDR3 extends over 14 amino acids. In DNA, the CDR3 is TGTGCCAGCAGCTTGGGACAGGCGAACACTGAAGCTTTCTTT. It encodes CASSLGQANTEAFF.

The chain employs TRBV15 and TRBJ2-3; TRBD2 aligns across 10 bases. The CDR3 length is 17 residues. The junction had 10 bases not matched to a gene; V was cut back by 2 bases and J by 5 bases. Per the germline V gene, CDR1 is LNHNV and CDR2 is YYDKDF (reference sequence). CDR3 bases: TGTGCCACCAGCAGACCCTATAGCGGGAGGCCGGGAGATACGCAGTATTTT. Translation: CATSRPYSGRPGDTQYF.

The chain links TRBV6-1 to TRBJ2-1; 7 bases align to TRBD1. With V trimmed by 3 bases and J by 3 bases, 5 bases remained unmatched. From germline, CDR1 is MNHNS and CDR2 SASEGT. This CDR3 contains 15 residues. Written as DNA, the CDR3 is TGTGCCAGCAGTGACCGGGACAGACTCTACAATGAGCAGTTCTTC. As protein: CASSDRDRLYNEQFF.

This clone was seen a single time. Other DNA sequences within the sample encode an identical CDR3. The V and J genes are TRBV28 and TRBJ1-1, with TRBD1 matching 8 bases. The CDR3 consists of 15 residues. With V trimmed by 6 bases and J by 1 base, 7 bases remained unmatched. CDR1 MDHEN and CDR2 SYDVKM come from the germline V gene. CDR3 amino acids: CASSFRGRGNTEAFF. The DNA of the CDR3 is TGTGCCAGCAGCTTCAGGGGGCGAGGGAACACTGAAGCTTTCTTT.